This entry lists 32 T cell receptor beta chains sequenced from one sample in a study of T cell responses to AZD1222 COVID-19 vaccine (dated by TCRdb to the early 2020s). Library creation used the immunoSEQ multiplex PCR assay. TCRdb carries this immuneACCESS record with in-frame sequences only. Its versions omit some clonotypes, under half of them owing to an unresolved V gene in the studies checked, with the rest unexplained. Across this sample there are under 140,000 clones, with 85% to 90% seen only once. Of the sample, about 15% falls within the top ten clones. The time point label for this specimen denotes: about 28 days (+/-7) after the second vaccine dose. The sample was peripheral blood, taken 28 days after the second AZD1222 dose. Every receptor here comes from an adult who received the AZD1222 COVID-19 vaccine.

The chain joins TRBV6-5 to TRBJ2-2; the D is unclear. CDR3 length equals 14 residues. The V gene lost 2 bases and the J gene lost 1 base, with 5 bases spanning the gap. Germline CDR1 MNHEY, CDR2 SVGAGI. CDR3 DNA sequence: TGTGCCAGCAGTTACGGTCTGAACACCGGGGAGCTGTTTTTT. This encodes CASSYGLNTGELFF.

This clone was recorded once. As DNA, the CDR3 is TGTGCCAGCAGCGCAGACGGACGCACTGAAGCTTTCTTT. Its protein product is CASSADGRTEAFF. This chain uses TRBV9 with TRBJ1-1, with no clear D. V gave up 3 bases and J gave up 4 bases, with 10 bases separating them. Germline assignment: CDR1 SGDLS and CDR2 YYNGEE. This CDR3 is built from 13 residues.

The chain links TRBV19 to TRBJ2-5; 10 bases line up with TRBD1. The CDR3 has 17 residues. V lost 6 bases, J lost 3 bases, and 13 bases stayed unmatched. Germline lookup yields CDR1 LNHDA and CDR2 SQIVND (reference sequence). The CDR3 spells CASRRTGGRAGEETQYF. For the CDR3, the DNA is TGTGCCAGTAGAAGGACAGGGGGAAGAGCGGGGGAAGAGACCCAGTACTTC.

In nucleotides, the CDR3 is TGTGCCAGCTCTCGGTCCGGGAGTTCTGGCAATCAGCCCCAGCATTTT. Encoded protein: CASSRSGSSGNQPQHF. The V gene is TRBV3-1 (or the pseudogene TRBV3-2), the J gene TRBJ1-5; D not certain. The germline CDR1 and CDR2 sequences are LGHDT and YNNKEL (reference sequence). V lost 8 bases to trimming and J lost 2 bases, with 19 bases between them. The CDR3 length is 16 residues.

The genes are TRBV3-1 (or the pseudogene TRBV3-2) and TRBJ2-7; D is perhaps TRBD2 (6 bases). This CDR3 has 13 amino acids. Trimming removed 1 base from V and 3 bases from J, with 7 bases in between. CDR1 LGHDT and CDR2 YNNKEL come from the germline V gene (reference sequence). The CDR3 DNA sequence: TGTGCCAGCAGCCAAGGGCGGGACTACGAGCAGTACTTC. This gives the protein CASSQGRDYEQYF.

DNA of the CDR3: TGTGCCAGCAGTTTGGAGTCCTACACTGAAGCTTTCTTT. This translates into CASSLESYTEAFF. The V gene is TRBV27, the J gene TRBJ1-1; D remains ambiguous. Germline V CDR1 and CDR2: MNHEY, SMNVEV (reference sequence). Trimming cost V 3 bases and J 3 bases, with 8 bases left between them. CDR3 size: 13 residues.

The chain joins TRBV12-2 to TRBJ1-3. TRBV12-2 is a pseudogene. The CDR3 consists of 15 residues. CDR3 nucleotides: TGTGCAAGTCGCGCCAACCACCCCCTCGGAGACACCATATATTTT. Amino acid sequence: CASRANHPLGDTIYF.

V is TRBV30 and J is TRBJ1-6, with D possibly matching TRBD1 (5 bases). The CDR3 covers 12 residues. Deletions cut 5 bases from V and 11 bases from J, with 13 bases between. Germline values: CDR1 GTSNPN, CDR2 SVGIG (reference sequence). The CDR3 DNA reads TGTGCCTGGGACAGAGCGAGGACACCCCTCCACTTT. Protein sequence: CAWDRARTPLHF.

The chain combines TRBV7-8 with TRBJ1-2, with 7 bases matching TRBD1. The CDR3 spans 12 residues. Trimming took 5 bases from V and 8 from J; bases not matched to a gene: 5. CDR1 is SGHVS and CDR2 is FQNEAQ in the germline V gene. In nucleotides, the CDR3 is TGTGCCAGCAGCACAGGGGCTCGAGGCTACACCTTC. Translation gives CASSTGARGYTF. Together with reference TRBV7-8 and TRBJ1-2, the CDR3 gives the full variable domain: GAGVSQSPRYKVAKRGQDVALRCDPISGHVSLFWYQQALGQGPEFLTYFQNEAQLDKSGLPSDRFFAERPEGSVSTLKIQRTQQEDSAVYLCASSTGARGYTFGSGTRLTVV.

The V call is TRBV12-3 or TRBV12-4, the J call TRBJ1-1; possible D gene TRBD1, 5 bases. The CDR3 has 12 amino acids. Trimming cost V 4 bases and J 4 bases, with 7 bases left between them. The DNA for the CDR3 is TGTGCCAGCAGTTCAGGGCCCACTGAAGCTTTCTTT. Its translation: CASSSGPTEAFF.

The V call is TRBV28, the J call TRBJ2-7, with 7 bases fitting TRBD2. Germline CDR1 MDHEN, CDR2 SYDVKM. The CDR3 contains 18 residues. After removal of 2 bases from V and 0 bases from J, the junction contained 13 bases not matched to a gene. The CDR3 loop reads CASSLKSGGSPSSYEQYF. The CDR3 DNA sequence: TGTGCCAGCAGTTTAAAGTCGGGCGGGAGCCCGAGCTCCTACGAGCAGTACTTC.

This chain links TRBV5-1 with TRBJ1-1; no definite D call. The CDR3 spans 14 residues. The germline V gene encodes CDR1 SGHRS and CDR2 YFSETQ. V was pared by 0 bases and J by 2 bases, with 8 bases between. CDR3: CASSLVGGNTEAFF. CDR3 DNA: TGCGCCAGCAGCTTGGTCGGAGGTAACACTGAAGCTTTCTTT.

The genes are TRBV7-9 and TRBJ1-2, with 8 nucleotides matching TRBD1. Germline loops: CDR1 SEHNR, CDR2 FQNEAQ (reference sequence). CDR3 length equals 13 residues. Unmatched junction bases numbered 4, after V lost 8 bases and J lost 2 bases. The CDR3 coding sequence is TGTGCCAGCCGACGGACAGGGAACTATGGCTACACCTTC. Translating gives CASRRTGNYGYTF.

CDR3 sequence reads: CASSLGWTQETQYF. The CDR3 bases are TGTGCCAGCAGCTTGGGGTGGACACAAGAGACCCAGTACTTC. The rearrangement links TRBV5-5 to TRBJ2-5; D is possibly TRBD1 (5 bases). The CDR3 covers 14 residues. The V gene's germline CDR1 is SGHKS and CDR2 YYEKEE (reference sequence). V was trimmed by 0 bases and J by 2 bases, leaving 8 bases between them. The full variable domain, rest sourced from reference TRBV5-5 and TRBJ2-5, is DAGVTQSPTHLIKTRGQQVTLRCSPISGHKSVSWYQQVLGQGPQFIFQYYEKEERGRGNFPDRFSARQFPNYSSELNVNALLLGDSALYLCASSLGWTQETQYFGPGTRLLVL.

This CDR3 reads CASSAPRSGANTGELFF. CDR3 coding DNA: TGTGCCAGCAGTGCCCCCAGGAGCGGCGCGAACACCGGGGAGCTGTTTTTT. The rearrangement joins TRBV28 to TRBJ2-2, with D tentatively TRBD2 (5 bases). Trimming left V 5 bases short and J 0 bases short, with 16 bases between. The CDR3 runs 17 residues. In germline, CDR1 is MDHEN, CDR2 SYDVKM.

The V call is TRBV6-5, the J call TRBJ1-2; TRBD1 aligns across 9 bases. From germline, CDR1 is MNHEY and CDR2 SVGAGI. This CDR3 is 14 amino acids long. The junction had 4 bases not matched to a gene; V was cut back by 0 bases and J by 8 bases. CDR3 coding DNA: TGTGCCAGCAGTTACTCGACAGGGGGATTCGGCTACACCTTC. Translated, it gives CASSYSTGGFGYTF.

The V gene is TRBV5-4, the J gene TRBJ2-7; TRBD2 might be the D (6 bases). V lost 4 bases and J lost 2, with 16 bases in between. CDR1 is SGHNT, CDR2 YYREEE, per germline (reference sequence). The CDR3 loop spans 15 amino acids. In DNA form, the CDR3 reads TGTGCCAGCAGCCCCGCCGGGGGACGGACCTACGAGCAGTACTTC. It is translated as CASSPAGGRTYEQYF.

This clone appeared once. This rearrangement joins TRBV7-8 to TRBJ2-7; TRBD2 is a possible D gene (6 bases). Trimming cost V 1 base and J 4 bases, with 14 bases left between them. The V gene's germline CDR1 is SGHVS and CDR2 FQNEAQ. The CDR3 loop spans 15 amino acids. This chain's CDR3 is CASSLGGTGLYEQYF. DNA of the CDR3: TGTGCCAGCAGCTTAGGGGGGACTGGCCTTTACGAGCAGTACTTC. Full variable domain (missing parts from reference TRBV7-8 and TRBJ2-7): GAGVSQSPRYKVAKRGQDVALRCDPISGHVSLFWYQQALGQGPEFLTYFQNEAQLDKSGLPSDRFFAERPEGSVSTLKIQRTQQEDSAVYLCASSLGGTGLYEQYFGPGTRLTVT.

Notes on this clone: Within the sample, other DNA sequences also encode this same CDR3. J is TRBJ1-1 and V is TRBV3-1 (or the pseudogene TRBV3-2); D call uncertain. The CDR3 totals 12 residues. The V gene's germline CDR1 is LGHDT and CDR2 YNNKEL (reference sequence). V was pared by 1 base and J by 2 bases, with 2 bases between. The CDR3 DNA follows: TGTGCCAGCAGCCAAGCCAACACTGAAGCTTTCTTT. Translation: CASSQANTEAFF.

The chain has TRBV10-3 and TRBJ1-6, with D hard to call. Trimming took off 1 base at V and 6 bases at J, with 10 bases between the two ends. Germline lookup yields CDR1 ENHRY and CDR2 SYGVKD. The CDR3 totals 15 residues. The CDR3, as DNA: TGTGCCATCAGTGAGTATGAGGGAGGTAATTCACCCCTCCACTTT. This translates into CAISEYEGGNSPLHF.

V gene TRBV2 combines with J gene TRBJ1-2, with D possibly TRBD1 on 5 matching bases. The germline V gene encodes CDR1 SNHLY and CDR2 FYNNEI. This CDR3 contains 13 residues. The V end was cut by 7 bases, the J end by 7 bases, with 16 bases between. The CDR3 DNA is TGTGCCAGCAATCCAGGGCTAACCGCTGGCTACACCTTC. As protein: CASNPGLTAGYTF.

The CDR3 loop is CASSLMGGYSGANVLTF. The CDR3 region has the DNA TGTGCCAGCAGTTTAATGGGGGGTTACTCTGGGGCCAACGTCCTGACTTTC. This rearrangement joins TRBV27 to TRBJ2-6; D is perhaps TRBD2 (6 bases). Per the germline V gene, CDR1 is MNHEY and CDR2 is SMNVEV (reference sequence). The V gene lost 2 bases and the J gene lost 0 bases, with 11 bases spanning the gap. CDR3 length: 17 amino acids.

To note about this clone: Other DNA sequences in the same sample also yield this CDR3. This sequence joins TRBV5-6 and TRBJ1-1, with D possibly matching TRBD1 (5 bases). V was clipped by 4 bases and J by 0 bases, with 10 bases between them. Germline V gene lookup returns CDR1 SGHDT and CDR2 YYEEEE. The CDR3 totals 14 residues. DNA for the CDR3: TGTGCCAGCAGCCTAGGGACGGTGAACACTGAAGCTTTCTTT. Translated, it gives CASSLGTVNTEAFF.

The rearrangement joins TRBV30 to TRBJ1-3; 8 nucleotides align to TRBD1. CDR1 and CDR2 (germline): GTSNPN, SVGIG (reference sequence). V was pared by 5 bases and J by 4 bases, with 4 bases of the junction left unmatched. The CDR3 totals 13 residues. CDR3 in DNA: TGTGCCTGGCAGGGGGCATCAGGAAACACCATATATTTT. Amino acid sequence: CAWQGASGNTIYF.

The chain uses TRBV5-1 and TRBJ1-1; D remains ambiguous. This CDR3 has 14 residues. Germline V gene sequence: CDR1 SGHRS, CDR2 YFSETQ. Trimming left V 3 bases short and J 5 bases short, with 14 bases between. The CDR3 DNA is TGCGCCAGCAGCTCCGCCTGGGGAAGGACTGAAGCTTTCTTT. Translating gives CASSSAWGRTEAFF. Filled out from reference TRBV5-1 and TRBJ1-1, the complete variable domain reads KAGVTQTPRYLIKTRGQQVTLSCSPISGHRSVSWYQQTPGQGLQFLFEYFSETQRNKGNFPGRFSGRQFSNSRSEMNVSTLELGDSALYLCASSSAWGRTEAFFGQGTRLTVV.

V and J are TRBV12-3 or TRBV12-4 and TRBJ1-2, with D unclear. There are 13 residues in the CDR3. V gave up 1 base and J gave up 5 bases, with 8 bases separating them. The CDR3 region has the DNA TGTGCCAGCAGTTTAGGGTTCAGTTATGGCTACACCTTC. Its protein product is CASSLGFSYGYTF.

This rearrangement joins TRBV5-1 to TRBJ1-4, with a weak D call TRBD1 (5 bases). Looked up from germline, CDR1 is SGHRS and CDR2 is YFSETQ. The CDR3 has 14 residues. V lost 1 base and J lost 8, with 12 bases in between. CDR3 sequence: CASSLTGVEEKLFF. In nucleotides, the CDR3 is TGCGCCAGCAGCTTGACAGGAGTCGAGGAAAAACTGTTTTTT.

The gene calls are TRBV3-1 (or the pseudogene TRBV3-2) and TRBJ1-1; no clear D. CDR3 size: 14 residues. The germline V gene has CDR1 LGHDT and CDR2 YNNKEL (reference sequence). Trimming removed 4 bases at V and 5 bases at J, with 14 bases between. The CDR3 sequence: CASSPSAGSTEAFF. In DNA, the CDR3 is TGTGCCAGCAGCCCCTCTGCGGGAAGTACTGAAGCTTTCTTT.

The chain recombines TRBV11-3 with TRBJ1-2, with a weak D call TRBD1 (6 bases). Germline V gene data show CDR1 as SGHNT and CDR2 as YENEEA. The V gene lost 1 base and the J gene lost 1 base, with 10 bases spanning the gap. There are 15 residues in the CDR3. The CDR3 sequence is CASSLGPGDNYGYTF. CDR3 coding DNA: TGTGCCAGCAGCTTAGGGCCAGGGGATAACTATGGCTACACCTTC.

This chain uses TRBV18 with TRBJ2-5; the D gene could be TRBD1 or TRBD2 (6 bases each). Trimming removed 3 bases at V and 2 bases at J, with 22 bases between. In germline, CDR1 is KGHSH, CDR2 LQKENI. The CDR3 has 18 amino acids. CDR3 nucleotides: TGTGCCAGCTCACCTCAGGTAGGAGGGCAGGGGCAACAAGAGACCCAGTACTTC. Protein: CASSPQVGGQGQQETQYF.

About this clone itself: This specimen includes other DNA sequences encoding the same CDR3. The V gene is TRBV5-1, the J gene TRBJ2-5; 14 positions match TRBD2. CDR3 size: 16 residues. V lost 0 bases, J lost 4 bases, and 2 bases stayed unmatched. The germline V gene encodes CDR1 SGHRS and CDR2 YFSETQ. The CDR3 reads CASSLGLAGGRETQYF. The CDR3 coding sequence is TGCGCCAGCAGCTTGGGACTAGCGGGGGGGCGAGAGACCCAGTACTTC.

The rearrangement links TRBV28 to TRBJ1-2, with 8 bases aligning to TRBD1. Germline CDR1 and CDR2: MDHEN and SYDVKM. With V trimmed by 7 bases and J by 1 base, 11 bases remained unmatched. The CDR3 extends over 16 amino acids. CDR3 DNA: TGTGCCAGCAACCAGGGGGCAGGGGGAAATAACTATGGCTACACCTTC. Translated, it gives CASNQGAGGNNYGYTF.